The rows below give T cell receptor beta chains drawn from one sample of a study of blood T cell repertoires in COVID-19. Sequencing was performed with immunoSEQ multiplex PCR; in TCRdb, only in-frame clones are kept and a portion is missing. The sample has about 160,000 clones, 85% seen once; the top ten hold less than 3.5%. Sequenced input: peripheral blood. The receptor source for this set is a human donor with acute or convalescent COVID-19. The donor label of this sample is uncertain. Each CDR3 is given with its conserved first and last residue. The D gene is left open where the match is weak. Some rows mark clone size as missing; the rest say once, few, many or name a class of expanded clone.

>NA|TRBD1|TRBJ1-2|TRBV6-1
CASSAIWDRGSNYGYTF
TGTGCCAGCAGTGCGATTTGGGACAGGGGATCTAACTATGGCTACACCTTC
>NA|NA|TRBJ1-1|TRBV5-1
CASSLDGRSFEAFF
TGCGCCAGCAGCTTGGACGGCAGGTCGTTCGAAGCTTTCTTT
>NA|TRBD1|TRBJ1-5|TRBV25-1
CASSNDRVGNQPQHF
TGTGCCAGCAGTAACGACAGGGTGGGGAATCAGCCCCAGCATTTT
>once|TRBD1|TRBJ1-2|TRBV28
CASRSTGGKGGYTF
TGTGCCAGCAGGTCTACAGGGGGCAAGGGTGGCTACACCTTC
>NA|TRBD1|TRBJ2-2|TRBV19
CASSARTGSTGELFF
TGTGCCAGTAGTGCACGGACAGGGAGCACCGGGGAGCTGTTTTTT
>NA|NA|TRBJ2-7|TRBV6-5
CASTYSRRGSYEQYF
TGTGCCAGCACCTACTCACGGAGGGGATCCTACGAGCAGTACTTC
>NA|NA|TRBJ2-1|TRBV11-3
CASSPSVLVENEQFF
TGTGCCAGCAGCCCTTCGGTACTGGTGGAGAATGAGCAGTTCTTC
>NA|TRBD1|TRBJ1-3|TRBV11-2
CASSVSQGAGNTIYF
TGTGCCAGCAGCGTATCCCAGGGGGCTGGAAACACCATATATTTT
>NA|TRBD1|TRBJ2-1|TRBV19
CASSIIQGAGYNEQFF
TGTGCCAGTAGTATCATCCAGGGGGCGGGGTACAATGAGCAGTTCTTC
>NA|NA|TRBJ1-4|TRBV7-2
CASSSGTPYEKLFF
TGTGCCAGCAGCTCCGGGACACCATATGAAAAACTGTTTTTT
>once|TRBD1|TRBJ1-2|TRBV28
CASTSGGDRGGRYTF
TGTGCCAGCACTTCAGGGGGAGACAGGGGCGGTCGCTACACCTTC
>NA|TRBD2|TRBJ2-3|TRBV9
CASSVRVGTSGGTDTQYF
TGTGCCAGCAGCGTGCGGGTCGGGACTAGCGGGGGGACAGATACGCAGTATTTT
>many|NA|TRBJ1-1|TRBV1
CTSSQDRTGPNTEAFF
TGCACCAGCAGCCAAGATAGGACAGGGCCGAACACTGAAGCTTTCTTT
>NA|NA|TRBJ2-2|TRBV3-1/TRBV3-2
CASSQESGTNTGELFF
TGTGCCAGCAGCCAAGAAAGCGGGACAAACACCGGGGAGCTGTTTTTT
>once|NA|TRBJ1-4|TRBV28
CASSLRGGPNEKLFF
TGTGCCAGCAGTTTAAGGGGAGGACCTAATGAAAAACTGTTTTTT
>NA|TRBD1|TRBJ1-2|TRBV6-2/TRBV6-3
CASSPGQGFYYGYTF
TGTGCCAGCAGTCCCGGACAGGGATTTTATTATGGCTACACCTTC
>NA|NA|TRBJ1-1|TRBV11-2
CASSLAGVNTEAFF
TGTGCCAGCAGCTTAGCAGGGGTAAACACTGAAGCTTTCTTT
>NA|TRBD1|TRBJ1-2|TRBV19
CASTRAPPGQGNGYGYTF
TGTGCCAGTACCCGAGCCCCACCGGGACAGGGGAACGGCTATGGCTACACCTTC
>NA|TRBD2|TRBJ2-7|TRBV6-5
CASRGGLAGNHEQYF
TGTGCCAGCAGGGGAGGACTAGCGGGTAACCACGAGCAGTACTTC
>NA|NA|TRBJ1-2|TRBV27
CASSLEGLGGYTF
TGTGCCAGCAGTTTAGAGGGTTTAGGTGGCTACACCTTC
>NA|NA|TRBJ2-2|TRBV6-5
CASSPPTKTGELFF
TGTGCCAGCAGTCCCCCTACTAAAACCGGGGAGCTGTTTTTT
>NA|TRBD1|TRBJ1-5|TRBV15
CATSRVGTGNSNQPQHF
TGTGCCACCAGCAGAGTAGGGACAGGGAATAGCAATCAGCCCCAGCATTTT
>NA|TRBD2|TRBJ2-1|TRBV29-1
CSVRRLAGGPNNEQFF
TGCAGCGTTCGCAGACTAGCGGGGGGGCCTAACAATGAGCAGTTCTTC
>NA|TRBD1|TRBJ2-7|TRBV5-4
CASRNRQGLPYEQYF
TGTGCCAGCAGGAACAGACAGGGGCTCCCCTACGAGCAGTACTTC
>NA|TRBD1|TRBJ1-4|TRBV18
CASSPSSGRGQNEKLFF
TGTGCCAGCTCACCCTCCAGCGGAAGGGGGCAAAATGAAAAACTGTTTTTT
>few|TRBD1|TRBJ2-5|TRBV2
CASRGLLVGQRETQYF
TGTGCCAGCAGGGGCCTTCTCGTGGGACAGCGGGAGACCCAGTACTTC
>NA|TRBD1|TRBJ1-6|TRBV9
CASSVQDRGTLHF
TGTGCCAGCAGCGTCCAGGACAGGGGCACCCTCCACTTT
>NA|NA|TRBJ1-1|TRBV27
CASTSGVGTSGAFF
TGTGCCAGCACCTCAGGGGTGGGGACGAGTGGCGCTTTCTTT
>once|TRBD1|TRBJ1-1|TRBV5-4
CASSSGGTVNTEAFF
TGTGCCAGCAGCTCTGGTGGGACAGTGAACACTGAAGCTTTCTTT
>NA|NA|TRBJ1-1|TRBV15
CATSRGREAVGTEAFF
TGTGCCACCAGCAGAGGACGTGAGGCAGTAGGCACTGAAGCTTTCTTT
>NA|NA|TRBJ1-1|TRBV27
CASRPQTDSKLTEAFF
TGTGCCAGCAGGCCACAAACCGACAGCAAACTCACTGAAGCTTTCTTT